The rows below give T cell receptor beta chains drawn from one sample of a study of blood T cell repertoires in COVID-19. Using immunoSEQ multiplex PCR, the repertoire was profiled, and TCRdb retains in-frame clones only, with some absent. In the table there are hundreds of thousands of clones, nearly 90% of which are singletons. The sequencing sample was made of peripheral blood. These receptors originate from a woman aged 25 to 39 with acute or convalescent COVID-19. Each CDR3 is given with its conserved first and last residue. Each record gives: clone size, J gene, V gene, D gene, CDR3 DNA, CDR3 protein. D genes are given only for firm matches. Not all rows give a size; the values are once, few, many and, for expanded clones, a class.

abundance: NA; j_gene: TRBJ2-4; v_gene: TRBV15; d_gene: NA; CDR3nt: TGTGCCACCAGCGAATGGCAGGGAAACATTCAGTACTTC; CDR3aa: CATSEWQGNIQYF
abundance: NA; j_gene: TRBJ1-5; v_gene: TRBV27; d_gene: NA; CDR3nt: TGTGCCAGCAGTTCGGGGGGATTGGATCAGCCCCAGCATTTT; CDR3aa: CASSSGGLDQPQHF
abundance: NA; j_gene: TRBJ1-2; v_gene: TRBV29-1; d_gene: NA; CDR3nt: TGCAGCGTAGGGACAAATAACTATGGCTACACCTTC; CDR3aa: CSVGTNNYGYTF
abundance: few; j_gene: TRBJ2-5; v_gene: TRBV2; d_gene: NA; CDR3nt: TGTGCCAGCAGTGACAACGGGAAGTTAGAGACCCAGTACTTC; CDR3aa: CASSDNGKLETQYF
abundance: once; j_gene: TRBJ2-1; v_gene: TRBV24-1; d_gene: TRBD2; CDR3nt: TGTGCCACCAGTGACCCGGGACTACCGAATGAGCAGTTCTTC; CDR3aa: CATSDPGLPNEQFF
abundance: NA; j_gene: TRBJ1-1; v_gene: TRBV5-1; d_gene: TRBD1; CDR3nt: TGCGCCAGCACCGGGGACAGTGAAGCTTTCTTT; CDR3aa: CASTGDSEAFF
abundance: NA; j_gene: TRBJ1-5; v_gene: TRBV5-6; d_gene: TRBD1; CDR3nt: TGTGCCAGCAGCCCCAACGACAGGGTATCAGGCAATCAGCCCCAGCATTTT; CDR3aa: CASSPNDRVSGNQPQHF
abundance: NA; j_gene: TRBJ2-7; v_gene: TRBV15; d_gene: TRBD2; CDR3nt: TGTGCCACCAGCACCCGACAGCGGGGAATCTACGAGCAGTACTTC; CDR3aa: CATSTRQRGIYEQYF
abundance: NA; j_gene: TRBJ1-4; v_gene: TRBV19; d_gene: TRBD1; CDR3nt: TGTGCCAGCAACACTAGACAGGGTACTAATGAAAAACTGTTTTTT; CDR3aa: CASNTRQGTNEKLFF
abundance: once; j_gene: TRBJ2-7; v_gene: TRBV11-3; d_gene: TRBD1; CDR3nt: TGTGCCAGCAGCGTACGGGGGACAGGTAGATACGAGCAGTACTTC; CDR3aa: CASSVRGTGRYEQYF
abundance: NA; j_gene: TRBJ1-6; v_gene: TRBV7-2; d_gene: NA; CDR3nt: TGTGCCAGCAGCTTGCGTAGCTCCTATAATTCACCCCTCCACTTT; CDR3aa: CASSLRSSYNSPLHF
abundance: NA; j_gene: TRBJ1-2; v_gene: TRBV2; d_gene: NA; CDR3nt: TGTGCCAGTGTGGGAGCAAACTATGGCTACACCTTC; CDR3aa: CASVGANYGYTF
abundance: once; j_gene: TRBJ2-5; v_gene: TRBV12-3/TRBV12-4; d_gene: NA; CDR3nt: TGTGCCAGCAGCCCTAGACAAGAGACCCAGTACTTC; CDR3aa: CASSPRQETQYF
abundance: NA; j_gene: TRBJ2-7; v_gene: TRBV12-5; d_gene: TRBD1; CDR3nt: TGTGCTAGTGGTCCGTCCGGACAGGGCGACGAGCAGTACTTC; CDR3aa: CASGPSGQGDEQYF
abundance: few; j_gene: TRBJ2-1; v_gene: TRBV7-2; d_gene: TRBD2; CDR3nt: TGTGCCAGCAGCTTCCCTGGTAAAAGGGCGGGAGGCCCCTACAATGAGCAGTTCTTC; CDR3aa: CASSFPGKRAGGPYNEQFF
abundance: NA; j_gene: TRBJ1-1; v_gene: TRBV7-9; d_gene: NA; CDR3nt: TGTGCCAGCAGCTTTACAGCATTTAACACTGAAGCTTTCTTT; CDR3aa: CASSFTAFNTEAFF
abundance: NA; j_gene: TRBJ2-7; v_gene: TRBV29-1; d_gene: NA; CDR3nt: TGCAGCGTTGAGGTGACGGGGAGCTCCTACGAGCAGTACTTC; CDR3aa: CSVEVTGSSYEQYF
abundance: NA; j_gene: TRBJ2-1; v_gene: TRBV24-1; d_gene: TRBD2; CDR3nt: TGTGCCACCAGTGACAGACTAGCGGGATACAATGAGCAGTTCTTC; CDR3aa: CATSDRLAGYNEQFF
abundance: NA; j_gene: TRBJ2-1; v_gene: TRBV29-1; d_gene: TRBD1; CDR3nt: TGCAGCGTGAGGACAGGAGGCAATAGCAATGAGCAGTTCTTC; CDR3aa: CSVRTGGNSNEQFF
abundance: NA; j_gene: TRBJ2-2; v_gene: TRBV12-5; d_gene: NA; CDR3nt: TGTGCAGTCGGGGGTGGGGAGCTGTTTTTT; CDR3aa: CAVGGGELFF
abundance: NA; j_gene: TRBJ1-2; v_gene: TRBV6-6; d_gene: NA; CDR3nt: TGTGCCAGCCGAGAAGGGGGTGGTGGCTACACCTTC; CDR3aa: CASREGGGGYTF
abundance: NA; j_gene: TRBJ2-3; v_gene: TRBV19; d_gene: TRBD1; CDR3nt: TGTGCCAGTAGTATACCGGGGACAGGGTCAGATACGCAGTATTTT; CDR3aa: CASSIPGTGSDTQYF
abundance: NA; j_gene: TRBJ2-2; v_gene: TRBV24-1; d_gene: NA; CDR3nt: TGTGCCACCAGTGAACCCCAACAGGGTGGGGAGCTGTTTTTT; CDR3aa: CATSEPQQGGELFF
abundance: NA; j_gene: TRBJ2-1; v_gene: TRBV24-1; d_gene: TRBD2; CDR3nt: TGTGCCACCAGTGATTGGGTAGCGGGAGTTAATGAGCAGTTCTTC; CDR3aa: CATSDWVAGVNEQFF
abundance: NA; j_gene: TRBJ2-7; v_gene: TRBV13; d_gene: TRBD2; CDR3nt: TGTGCCAGCAGCTTAGGAGGGACTAGCGGCTACTCCTACGAGCAGTACTTC; CDR3aa: CASSLGGTSGYSYEQYF
abundance: NA; j_gene: TRBJ2-2; v_gene: TRBV7-2; d_gene: TRBD2; CDR3nt: TGTGCCAGCAGCTTAGTGGGCCGACTAGCTCCGGGGACCGGGGAGCTGTTTTTT; CDR3aa: CASSLVGRLAPGTGELFF
abundance: NA; j_gene: TRBJ2-6; v_gene: TRBV6-2/TRBV6-3; d_gene: NA; CDR3nt: TGTGCCAGCAGTTACAGGGGTGGTGGGGCCAACGTCCTGACTTTC; CDR3aa: CASSYRGGGANVLTF
abundance: NA; j_gene: TRBJ2-2; v_gene: TRBV5-1; d_gene: NA; CDR3nt: TGCGCCAGCAGCTTGGCCCCGGGAAATACCGGGGAGCTGTTTTTT; CDR3aa: CASSLAPGNTGELFF
abundance: NA; j_gene: TRBJ2-7; v_gene: TRBV11-2; d_gene: TRBD2; CDR3nt: TGTGCCAGCAGCTTAGGTAGCGGGAGGGCCTTCTCCTACGAGCAGTACTTC; CDR3aa: CASSLGSGRAFSYEQYF
abundance: NA; j_gene: TRBJ1-3; v_gene: TRBV30; d_gene: NA; CDR3nt: TGTGCCTGGAGCCCCAGGAGGGGTCCTGGAAACACCATATATTTT; CDR3aa: CAWSPRRGPGNTIYF
abundance: NA; j_gene: TRBJ1-5; v_gene: TRBV2; d_gene: TRBD1; CDR3nt: TGTGCCAGCAGTGAAGGACAGGGGCGTCAGCCCCAGCATTTT; CDR3aa: CASSEGQGRQPQHF
abundance: NA; j_gene: TRBJ1-3; v_gene: TRBV5-1; d_gene: TRBD1; CDR3nt: TGCGCCAGCATGAAAGAGGGGGCGGAGGGGAACACCATATATTTT; CDR3aa: CASMKEGAEGNTIYF
abundance: NA; j_gene: TRBJ2-3; v_gene: TRBV9; d_gene: NA; CDR3nt: TGTGCCAGCAGCGTCAGTAGCCACTCAAATGCAGCTAGCACAGATACGCAGTATTTT; CDR3aa: CASSVSSHSNAASTDTQYF
abundance: few; j_gene: TRBJ1-4; v_gene: TRBV19; d_gene: NA; CDR3nt: TGTGCCAGTTCCCGGGGGGTTGGTGAAAAACTGTTTTTT; CDR3aa: CASSRGVGEKLFF
abundance: once; j_gene: TRBJ2-7; v_gene: TRBV14; d_gene: TRBD2; CDR3nt: TGTGCCAGCAGCCAAGATCGTCGGGCGGGAGAAACGTACGAGCAGTACTTC; CDR3aa: CASSQDRRAGETYEQYF
abundance: NA; j_gene: TRBJ2-2; v_gene: TRBV30; d_gene: TRBD2; CDR3nt: TGTGCCTGGAGGCATCCGGGACTAAGGACCGGGGAGCTGTTTTTT; CDR3aa: CAWRHPGLRTGELFF
abundance: NA; j_gene: TRBJ2-2; v_gene: TRBV19; d_gene: TRBD1; CDR3nt: TGTGCCACCGAAAATCAGGGGGCTTATTTCACCGGGGAGCTGTTTTTT; CDR3aa: CATENQGAYFTGELFF
abundance: NA; j_gene: TRBJ2-2; v_gene: TRBV7-9; d_gene: NA; CDR3nt: TGTGCCAGCAGCCCTAACACCGGGGAGCTGTTTTTT; CDR3aa: CASSPNTGELFF
abundance: NA; j_gene: TRBJ2-7; v_gene: TRBV29-1; d_gene: TRBD1; CDR3nt: TGCAGCGTTAGTCGAGGCGGACAGGCCTACGAGCAGTACTTC; CDR3aa: CSVSRGGQAYEQYF
abundance: NA; j_gene: TRBJ1-6; v_gene: TRBV27; d_gene: NA; CDR3nt: TGTGCCAGCAGTCCTACGACAGCTAATTCACCCCTCCACTTT; CDR3aa: CASSPTTANSPLHF
abundance: NA; j_gene: TRBJ2-5; v_gene: TRBV25-1; d_gene: TRBD2; CDR3nt: TGTGCCAGCAGTGACGTACTAGCGTACCAAGAGACCCAGTACTTC; CDR3aa: CASSDVLAYQETQYF
abundance: NA; j_gene: TRBJ2-1; v_gene: TRBV30; d_gene: NA; CDR3nt: TGTGCCTCCCAGGAAAGCTCCTACAATGAGCAGTTCTTC; CDR3aa: CASQESSYNEQFF
abundance: once; j_gene: TRBJ2-2; v_gene: TRBV27; d_gene: TRBD1; CDR3nt: TGTGCCAGCAGTCTCACCCCACCTTCCGGGACAGCGAACACCGGGGAGCTGTTTTTT; CDR3aa: CASSLTPPSGTANTGELFF
abundance: once; j_gene: TRBJ1-2; v_gene: TRBV12-3/TRBV12-4; d_gene: TRBD1; CDR3nt: TGTGCCAGTCGACCGGGACAGGGCTTTGGCTACACCTTC; CDR3aa: CASRPGQGFGYTF
abundance: NA; j_gene: TRBJ1-1; v_gene: TRBV19; d_gene: NA; CDR3nt: TGTGCCAGTAGTACCAGGGGCTCTCAGACTGAAGCTTTCTTT; CDR3aa: CASSTRGSQTEAFF
abundance: NA; j_gene: TRBJ2-5; v_gene: TRBV5-1; d_gene: NA; CDR3nt: TGCGCCAGCAGCTTGTCCGCTAGTGGGGAGACCCAGTACTTC; CDR3aa: CASSLSASGETQYF